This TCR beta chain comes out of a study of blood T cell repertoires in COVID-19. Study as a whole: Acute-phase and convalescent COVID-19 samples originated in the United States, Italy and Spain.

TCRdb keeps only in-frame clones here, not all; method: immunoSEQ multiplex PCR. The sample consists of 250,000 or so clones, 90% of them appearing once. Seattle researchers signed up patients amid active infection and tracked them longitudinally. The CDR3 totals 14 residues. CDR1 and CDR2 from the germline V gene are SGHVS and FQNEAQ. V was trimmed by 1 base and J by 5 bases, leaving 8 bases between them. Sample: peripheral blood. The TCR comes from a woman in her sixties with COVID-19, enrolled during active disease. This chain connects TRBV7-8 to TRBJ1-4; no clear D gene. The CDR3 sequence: CASSLGRNNEKLFF. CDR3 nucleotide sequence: TGTGCCAGCAGCTTAGGGCGGAACAATGAAAAACTGTTTTTT.